This T cell receptor (beta chain) appears in the sequencing data of a study of a mutant IDH1 vaccine in newly diagnosed glioma (dated by TCRdb to the early 2020s). Background for the entire study: Patients received eight vaccinations in weeks 1, 3, 5, 7, 11, 15, 19 and 23, corresponding to visits V03 through V10. In the chemotherapy-containing groups, vaccination started alongside temozolomide cycles, whereas in patients who had radiotherapy alone it started 4-6 weeks after radiotherapy. Before enrollment, most patients had been given radiochemotherapy with temozolomide as standard therapy, while the rest had received either radiotherapy alone or temozolomide alone. For exploratory analyses, roughly 25 treated patients had longitudinal TCRB deep sequencing done wherever samples were available. Peripheral blood was collected at six visits: V03 (baseline), V05, V07, V10, V12 and V13. Of the approximately 33 patients who were treated, around 60% were male and approximately 38% were female, and the mean age was about 40 years. What the authors observed across the whole study: Vaccine-induced immune responses across multiple MHC alleles were detected in 90% to 95% of patients. Pseudoprogression seemed to be unrelated to changes in the top peripheral T cell clonotypes found by TCRB sequencing. The authors noted that analyses of patient blood samples could not be reproduced because of sample limitations. Selection of PBMC samples for TCRB deep sequencing was based on availability.

Worth noting for this clone: What this receptor recognizes is not known. The record has no base qualities; no much larger clone is one base away.

Libraries were prepared through the immunoSEQ multiplex PCR assay. Following the manufacturer's protocol, the hsTCRB Kit was used to amplify rearranged TCR beta chain sequences. Sequencing of TCRB libraries was carried out on an Illumina MiSeq. As for the authors' bioinformatics: The kit vendor's proprietary platform handled demultiplexing, trimming and gene mapping. TCRdb's version of the immuneACCESS table is confined to in-frame rearrangements and falls short of the full clone set. An unresolved V gene accounts for under half of the shortfall where checked; the remainder is of unknown origin. V and J calls and clone size follow that table, whereas D and trimming were derived from the DNA. The sample table holds 55,000 or so clones, of which about 91% were seen once. The ten largest account for 2.4% of the sample. Trimming accounts for 5 bases at V and 4 bases at J, while the number of junction bases matched to no gene is 15. The CDR3 numbers 17 residues from cysteine through phenylalanine. The kept DNA is CDR3 alone, 51 bases in frame from the first base. CDR1 and CDR2 are drawn from the germline V gene: SGHVS, FQNEAQ.

Taken with the paper, the label for time point translates to: week 11, during vaccination. Each vaccine dose was 300 ug of a 20-mer mutant IDH1 peptide in Montanide, given subcutaneously with topical imiquimod. The donors had newly diagnosed IDH1-mutant astrocytomas of WHO grade 3 or 4 that showed loss of nuclear ATRX. The samples were drawn from NOA16, a multicentre, single-arm, open-label phase I trial in Germany that tested a mutant IDH1 peptide vaccine in humans for the first time. Genomic DNA for TCRB sequencing was extracted from EDTA blood using the DNeasy Blood and Tissue Kit. Sequenced here: PBMCs, sampled from a glioma patient whose treatment included an IDH1 peptide vaccine. The V gene is TRBV7-8 and the J gene is TRBJ2-3; the junction holds 7 bases that match TRBD2. This receptor was taken from a man aged 50-60 years with glioma. The DNA sequence is given as TGTGCCAGCAGCCCCCGGGCCGGGAGGAGTGGGGCAGATACGCAGTATTTT. This is translated as CASSPRAGRSGADTQYF.